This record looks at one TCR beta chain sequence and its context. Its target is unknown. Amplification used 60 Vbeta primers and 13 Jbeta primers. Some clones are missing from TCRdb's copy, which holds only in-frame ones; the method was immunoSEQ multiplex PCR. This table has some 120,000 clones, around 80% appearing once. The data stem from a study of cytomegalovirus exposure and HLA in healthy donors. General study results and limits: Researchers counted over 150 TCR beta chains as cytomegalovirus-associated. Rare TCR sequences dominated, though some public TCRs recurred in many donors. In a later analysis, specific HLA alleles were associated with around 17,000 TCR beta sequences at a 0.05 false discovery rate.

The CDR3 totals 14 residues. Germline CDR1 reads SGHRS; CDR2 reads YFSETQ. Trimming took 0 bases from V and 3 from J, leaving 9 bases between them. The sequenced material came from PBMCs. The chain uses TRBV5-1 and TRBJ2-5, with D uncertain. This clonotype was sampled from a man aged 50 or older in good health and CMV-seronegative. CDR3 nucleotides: TGCGCCAGCAGCTTGGCGGTTTTCGAAGAGACCCAGTACTTC. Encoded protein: CASSLAVFEETQYF.